This TCR beta chain was sequenced in a study of control samples from healthy donors and cancer patients. Libraries were prepared by immunoSEQ multiplex PCR; TCRdb keeps only in-frame clonotypes and omits some of them. The profile shows 150,000 to 200,000 clones, 93% of them singletons. Per germline, CDR1 SGHTA and CDR2 FQGTGA. V lost 4 bases, J lost 7 bases, and 13 bases lay in between. This CDR3 comprises 13 residues. The chain joins TRBV7-3 to TRBJ1-2; D gene unclear. The sample was blood. The source of this sequence is a woman in her fifties or sixties in good health. CDR3 sequence: CASSSNGVAGYTF. The DNA for the CDR3 is TGTGCCAGCAGCTCCAACGGGGTGGCTGGCTACACCTTC.